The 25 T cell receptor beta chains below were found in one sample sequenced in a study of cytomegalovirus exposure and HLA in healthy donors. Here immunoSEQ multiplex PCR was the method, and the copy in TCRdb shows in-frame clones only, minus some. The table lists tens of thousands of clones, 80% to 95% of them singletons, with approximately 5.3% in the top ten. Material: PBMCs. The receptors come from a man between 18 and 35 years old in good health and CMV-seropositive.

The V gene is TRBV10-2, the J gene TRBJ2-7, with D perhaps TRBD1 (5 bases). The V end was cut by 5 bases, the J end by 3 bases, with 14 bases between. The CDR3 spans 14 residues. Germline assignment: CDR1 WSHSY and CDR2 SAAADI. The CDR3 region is CASSSTRTLYEQYF. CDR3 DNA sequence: TGCGCCAGCAGTTCCACCCGGACACTCTACGAGCAGTACTTC.

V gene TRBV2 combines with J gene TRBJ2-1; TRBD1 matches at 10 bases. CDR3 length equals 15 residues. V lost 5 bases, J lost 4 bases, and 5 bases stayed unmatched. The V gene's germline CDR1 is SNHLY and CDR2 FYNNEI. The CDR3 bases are TGTGCCAGCAGTCCCGGGACAGGGGCGTACAATGAGCAGTTCTTC. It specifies CASSPGTGAYNEQFF.

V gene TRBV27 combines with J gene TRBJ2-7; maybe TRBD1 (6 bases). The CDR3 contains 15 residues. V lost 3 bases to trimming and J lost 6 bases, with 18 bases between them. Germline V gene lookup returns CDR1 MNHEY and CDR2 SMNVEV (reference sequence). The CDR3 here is CASSFFGTTTPEQYF. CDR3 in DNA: TGTGCCAGCAGTTTTTTTGGGACAACAACCCCCGAGCAGTACTTC.

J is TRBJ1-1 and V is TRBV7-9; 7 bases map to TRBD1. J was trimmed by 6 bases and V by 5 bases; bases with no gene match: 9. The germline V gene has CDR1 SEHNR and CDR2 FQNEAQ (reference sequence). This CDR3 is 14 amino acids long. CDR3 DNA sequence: TGTGCCAGCAGCCCCTTACAGGGGACCCCTGAAGCTTTCTTT. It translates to CASSPLQGTPEAFF.

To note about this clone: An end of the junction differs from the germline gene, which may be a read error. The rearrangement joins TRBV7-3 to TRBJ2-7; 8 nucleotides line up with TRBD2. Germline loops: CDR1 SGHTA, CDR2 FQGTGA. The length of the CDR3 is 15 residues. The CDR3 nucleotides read TGTGCCAACAGCTTAGGGGCGGGAGGTGCATACGAGCAGTACTTC. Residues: CANSLGAGGAYEQYF.

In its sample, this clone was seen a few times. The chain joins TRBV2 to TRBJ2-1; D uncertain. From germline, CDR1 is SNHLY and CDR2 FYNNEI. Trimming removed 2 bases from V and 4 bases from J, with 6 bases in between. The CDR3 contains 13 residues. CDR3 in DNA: TGTGCCAGCAGTGAACTGAGTTACAATGAGCAGTTCTTC. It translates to CASSELSYNEQFF.

CDR3 in amino acids: CANHTGQGRTDTQYF. The CDR3 DNA reads TGTGCCAACCATACGGGGCAGGGGCGCACAGATACGCAGTATTTT. The chain joins TRBV6-6 to TRBJ2-3, with D tentatively TRBD1 (6 bases). The CDR3 has 15 residues. Germline CDR1 is MNHNY and CDR2 is SVGAGI (reference sequence). The V end was cut by 10 bases, the J end by 1 base, with 18 bases between.

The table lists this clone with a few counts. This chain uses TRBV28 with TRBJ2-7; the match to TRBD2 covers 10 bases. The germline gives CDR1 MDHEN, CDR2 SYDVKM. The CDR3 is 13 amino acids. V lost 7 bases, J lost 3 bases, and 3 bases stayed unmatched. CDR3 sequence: CASKWTSGYEQYF. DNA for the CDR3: TGTGCCAGCAAGTGGACTAGCGGCTACGAGCAGTACTTC.

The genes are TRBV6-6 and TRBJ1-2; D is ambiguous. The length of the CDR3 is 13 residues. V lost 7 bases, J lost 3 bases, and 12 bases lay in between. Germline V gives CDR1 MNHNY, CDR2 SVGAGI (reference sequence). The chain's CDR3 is CASTLDGDYGYTF. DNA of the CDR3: TGTGCCAGCACCCTAGACGGGGACTATGGCTACACCTTC.

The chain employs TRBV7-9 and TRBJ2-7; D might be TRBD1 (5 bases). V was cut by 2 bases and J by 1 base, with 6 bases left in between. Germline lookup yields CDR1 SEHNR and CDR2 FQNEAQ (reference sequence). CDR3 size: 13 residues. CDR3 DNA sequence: TGTGCCAGCAGCTTACGACAGTCCTACGAGCAGTACTTC. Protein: CASSLRQSYEQYF.

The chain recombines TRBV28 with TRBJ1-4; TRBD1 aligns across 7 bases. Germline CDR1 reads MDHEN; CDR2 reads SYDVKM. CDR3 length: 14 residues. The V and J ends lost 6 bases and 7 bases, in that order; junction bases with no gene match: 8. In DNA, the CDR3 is TGTGCCAGCAGCCCGGGACAGACCCGTGAAAAACTGTTTTTT. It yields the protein CASSPGQTREKLFF. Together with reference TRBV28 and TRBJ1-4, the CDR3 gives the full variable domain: DVKVTQSSRYLVKRTGEKVFLECVQDMDHENMFWYRQDPGLGLRLIYFSYDVKMKEKGDIPEGYSVSREKKERFSLILESASTNQTSMYLCASSPGQTREKLFFGSGTQLSVL.

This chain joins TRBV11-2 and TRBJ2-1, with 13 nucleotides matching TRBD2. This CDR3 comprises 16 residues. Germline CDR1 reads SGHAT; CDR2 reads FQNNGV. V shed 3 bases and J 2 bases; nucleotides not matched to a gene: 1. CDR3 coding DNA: TGTGCCAGCAGCTTTGGACTAGCGGGAGCCTACAATGAGCAGTTCTTC. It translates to CASSFGLAGAYNEQFF.

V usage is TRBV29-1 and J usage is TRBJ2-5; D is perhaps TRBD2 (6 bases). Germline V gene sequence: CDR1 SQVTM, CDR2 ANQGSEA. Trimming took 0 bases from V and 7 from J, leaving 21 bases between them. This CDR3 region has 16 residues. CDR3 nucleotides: TGCAGCGTTGAAGAGCCTGGGCGCGGGGTGGCCAGGACCCAGTACTTC. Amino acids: CSVEEPGRGVARTQYF.

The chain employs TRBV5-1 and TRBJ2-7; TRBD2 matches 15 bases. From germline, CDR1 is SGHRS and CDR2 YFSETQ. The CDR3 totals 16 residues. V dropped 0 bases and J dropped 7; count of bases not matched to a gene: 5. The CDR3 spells CASSLEGTSGRREQYF. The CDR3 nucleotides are TGCGCCAGCAGCTTGGAGGGGACTAGCGGGAGGAGAGAGCAGTACTTC.

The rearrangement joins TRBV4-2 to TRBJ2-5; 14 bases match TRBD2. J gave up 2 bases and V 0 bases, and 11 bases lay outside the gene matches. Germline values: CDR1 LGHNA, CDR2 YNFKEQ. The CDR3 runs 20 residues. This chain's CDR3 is CASSQEHGTSGGIRQETQYF. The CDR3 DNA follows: TGTGCCAGCAGCCAAGAACACGGGACTAGCGGGGGAATTAGGCAAGAGACCCAGTACTTC.

CDR3 coding DNA: TGTGCCAGCAGAGGGACTAGCGTATCCTACAATGAGCAGTTCTTC. Amino acid sequence: CASRGTSVSYNEQFF. The rearrangement joins TRBV7-9 to TRBJ2-1; 10 nucleotides agree with TRBD2. The CDR3 contains 15 residues. Germline assignment: CDR1 SEHNR and CDR2 FQNEAQ (reference sequence). Trimming cost V 6 bases and J 1 base; bases outside gene matches: 3. Based on the CDR3 plus reference TRBV7-9 and TRBJ2-1, the full variable domain is DTGVSQNPRHKITKRGQNVTFRCDPISEHNRLYWYRQTLGQGPEFLTYFQNEAQLEKSRLLSDRFSAERPKGSFSTLEIQRTEQGDSAMYLCASRGTSVSYNEQFFGPGTRLTVL.

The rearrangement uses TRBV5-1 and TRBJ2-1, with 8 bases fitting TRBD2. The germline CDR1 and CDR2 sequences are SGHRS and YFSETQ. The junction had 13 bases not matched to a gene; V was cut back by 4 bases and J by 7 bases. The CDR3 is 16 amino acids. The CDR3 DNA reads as TGCGCCAGCAGCCTAACGCCGGGAGGGAATAAGAATGAGCAGTTCTTC. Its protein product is CASSLTPGGNKNEQFF.

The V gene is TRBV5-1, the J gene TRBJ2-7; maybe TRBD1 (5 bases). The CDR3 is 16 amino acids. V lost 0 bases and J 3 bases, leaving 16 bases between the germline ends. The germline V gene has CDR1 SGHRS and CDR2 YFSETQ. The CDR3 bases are TGCGCCAGCAGCTTGGCTAGGACAACCCGGCTCTACGAGCAGTACTTC. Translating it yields CASSLARTTRLYEQYF.

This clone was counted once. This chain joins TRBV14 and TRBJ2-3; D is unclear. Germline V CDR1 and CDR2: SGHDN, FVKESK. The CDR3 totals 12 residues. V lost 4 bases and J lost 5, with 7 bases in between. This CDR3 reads CASSPGGDTQYF. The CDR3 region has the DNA TGTGCCAGCAGCCCCGGCGGAGATACGCAGTATTTT.

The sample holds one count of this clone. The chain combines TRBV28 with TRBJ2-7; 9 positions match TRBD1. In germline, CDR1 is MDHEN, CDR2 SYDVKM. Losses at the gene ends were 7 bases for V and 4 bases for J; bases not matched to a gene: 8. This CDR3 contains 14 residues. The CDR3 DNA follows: TGTGCCAGCATATGGGGACAGGGCGGGTACGAGCAGTACTTC. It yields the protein CASIWGQGGYEQYF.

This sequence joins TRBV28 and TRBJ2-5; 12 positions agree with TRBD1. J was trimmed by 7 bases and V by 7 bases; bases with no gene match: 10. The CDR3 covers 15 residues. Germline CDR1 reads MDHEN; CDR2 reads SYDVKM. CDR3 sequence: CASTGTGGYDGTQYF. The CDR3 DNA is TGTGCCAGCACTGGGACAGGGGGCTACGATGGGACCCAGTACTTC.

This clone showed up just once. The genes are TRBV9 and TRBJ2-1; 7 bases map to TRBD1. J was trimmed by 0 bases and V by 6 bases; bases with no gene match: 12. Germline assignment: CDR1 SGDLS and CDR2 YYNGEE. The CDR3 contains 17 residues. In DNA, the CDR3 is TGTGCCAGCACCGGACAGGCGGTACTGAGCTCCTACAATGAGCAGTTCTTC. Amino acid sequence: CASTGQAVLSSYNEQFF. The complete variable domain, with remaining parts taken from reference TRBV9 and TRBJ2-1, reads DSGVTQTPKHLITATGQRVTLRCSPRSGDLSVYWYQQSLDQGLQFLIQYYNGEERAKGNILERFSAQQFPDLHSELNLSSLELGDSALYFCASTGQAVLSSYNEQFFGPGTRLTVL.

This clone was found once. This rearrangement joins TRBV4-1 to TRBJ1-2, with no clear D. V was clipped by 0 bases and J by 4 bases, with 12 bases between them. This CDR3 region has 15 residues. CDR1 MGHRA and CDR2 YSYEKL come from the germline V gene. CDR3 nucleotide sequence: TGCGCCAGCAGCCAAGATGCGGAAAACCCCTATGGCTACACCTTC. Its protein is CASSQDAENPYGYTF.

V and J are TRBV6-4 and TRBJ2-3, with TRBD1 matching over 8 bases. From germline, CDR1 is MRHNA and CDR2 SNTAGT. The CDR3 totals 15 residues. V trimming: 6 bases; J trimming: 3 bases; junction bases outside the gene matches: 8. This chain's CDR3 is CASSGQGGGTDTQYF. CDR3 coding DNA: TGTGCCAGCAGCGGACAGGGTGGTGGGACAGATACGCAGTATTTT.

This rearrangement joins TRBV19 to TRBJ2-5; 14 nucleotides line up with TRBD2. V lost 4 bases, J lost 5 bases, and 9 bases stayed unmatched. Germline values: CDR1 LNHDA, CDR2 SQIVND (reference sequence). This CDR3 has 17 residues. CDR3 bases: TGTGCCAGTAGTAAAACTGGACTAGCGGGAGGAGGGGAGACCCAGTACTTC. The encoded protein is CASSKTGLAGGGETQYF.